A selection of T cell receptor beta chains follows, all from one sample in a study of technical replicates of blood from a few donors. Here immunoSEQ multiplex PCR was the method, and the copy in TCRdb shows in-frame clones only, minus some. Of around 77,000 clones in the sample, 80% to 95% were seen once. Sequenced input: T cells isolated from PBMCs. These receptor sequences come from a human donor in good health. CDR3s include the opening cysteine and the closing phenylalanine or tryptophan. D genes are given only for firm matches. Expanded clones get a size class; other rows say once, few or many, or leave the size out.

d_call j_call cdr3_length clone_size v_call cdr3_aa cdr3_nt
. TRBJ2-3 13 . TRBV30 CAWSVSGGDTQYF TGTGCCTGGAGTGTATCCGGGGGAGATACGCAGTATTTT
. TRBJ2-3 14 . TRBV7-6 CASSPRETTDTQYF TGTGCCAGCAGCCCCCGGGAGACCACAGATACGCAGTATTTT
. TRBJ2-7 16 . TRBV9 CASSAEGGGVSYEQYF TGTGCCAGCAGCGCGGAAGGGGGTGGGGTATCCTACGAGCAGTACTTC
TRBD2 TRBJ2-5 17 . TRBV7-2 CASSPTTSGSFVETQYF TGTGCCAGCAGCCCTACAACTAGCGGGAGTTTCGTTGAGACCCAGTACTTC
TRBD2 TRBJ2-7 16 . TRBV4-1 CASSQVELAGVSEQYF TGCGCCAGCAGCCAAGTCGAACTAGCGGGAGTTTCCGAGCAGTACTTC
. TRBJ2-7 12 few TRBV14 CASSLYTYEQYF TGTGCCAGCAGCCTGTATACCTACGAGCAGTACTTC
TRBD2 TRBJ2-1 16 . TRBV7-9 CASSSTSGRAYNEQFF TGTGCCAGCAGCTCGACTAGCGGGAGGGCCTACAATGAGCAGTTCTTC
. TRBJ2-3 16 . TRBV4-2 CASSQEFAGHADTQYF TGTGCCAGCAGCCAAGAATTTGCGGGCCACGCAGATACGCAGTATTTT
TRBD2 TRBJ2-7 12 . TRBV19 CASRTSGSEQYF TGTGCCAGTAGGACTAGCGGGAGCGAGCAGTACTTC
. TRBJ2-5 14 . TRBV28 CASSQPLRAETQYF TGTGCCAGCAGCCAACCCCTCAGGGCCGAGACCCAGTACTTC
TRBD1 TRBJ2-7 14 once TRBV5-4 CASSRTGGSYEQYF TGTGCCAGCAGCCGGACAGGGGGTTCCTACGAGCAGTACTTC
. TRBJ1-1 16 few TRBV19 CASSPTGGYTVAEAFF TGTGCCAGTAGTCCAACGGGGGGATATACAGTTGCTGAAGCTTTCTTT
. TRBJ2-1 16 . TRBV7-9 CASSARAILIYNEQFF TGTGCCAGCAGCGCGCGAGCGATCCTTATCTACAATGAGCAGTTCTTC
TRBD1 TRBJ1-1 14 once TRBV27 CASSHRGRGTEAFF TGTGCCAGCAGTCACAGGGGGCGCGGCACTGAAGCTTTCTTT
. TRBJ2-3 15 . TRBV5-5 CASSLIQGPIDTQYF TGTGCCAGCAGCTTGATCCAGGGGCCAATAGATACGCAGTATTTT
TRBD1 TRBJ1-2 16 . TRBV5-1 CASSAAEGQGYYGYTF TGCGCCAGCAGCGCCGCGGAGGGACAGGGCTACTATGGCTACACCTTC
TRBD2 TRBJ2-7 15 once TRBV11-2 CASSLSGLAGGEQYF TGTGCCAGCAGCCTATCGGGACTAGCGGGGGGCGAGCAGTACTTC
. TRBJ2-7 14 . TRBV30 CAWTLGVAGYEQYF TGTGCCTGGACCTTAGGGGTGGCGGGATACGAGCAGTACTTC
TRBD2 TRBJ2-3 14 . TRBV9 CASSIQSGRNTQYF TGTGCCAGCAGCATCCAGAGCGGGAGGAATACGCAGTATTTT
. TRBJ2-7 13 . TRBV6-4 CASSVSRVHEQYF TGTGCCAGCAGTGTGAGCAGGGTCCACGAGCAGTACTTC
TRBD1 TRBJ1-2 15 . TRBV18 CASSPGDRKNYGYTF TGTGCCAGCTCACCCGGGGACAGGAAGAACTATGGCTACACCTTC
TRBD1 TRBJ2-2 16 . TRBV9 CASSRDGTGGTGELFF TGTGCCAGCAGCCGGGATGGTACAGGGGGCACCGGGGAGCTGTTTTTT
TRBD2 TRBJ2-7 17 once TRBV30 CAWSLSRTSGRSYEQYF TGTGCCTGGAGTCTGTCGAGGACTAGCGGGAGGAGCTACGAGCAGTACTTC
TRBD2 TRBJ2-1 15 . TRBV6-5 CASSLLAGAFNEQFF TGTGCCAGCAGCTTGTTAGCGGGGGCCTTCAATGAGCAGTTCTTC
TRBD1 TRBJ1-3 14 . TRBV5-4 CASSDGQGPDTIYF TGTGCCAGCAGCGACGGACAGGGGCCGGACACCATATATTTT
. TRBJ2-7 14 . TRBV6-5 CASSYWGERYEQYF TGTGCCAGCAGTTACTGGGGGGAGAGGTACGAGCAGTACTTC
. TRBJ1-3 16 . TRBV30 CAWTKASSSSGNTIYF TGTGCCTGGACCAAGGCTAGCAGCTCCTCTGGAAACACCATATATTTT
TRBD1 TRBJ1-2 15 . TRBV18 CASSPLTGGANGYTF TGTGCCAGCTCACCGTTGACAGGGGGCGCTAATGGCTACACCTTC
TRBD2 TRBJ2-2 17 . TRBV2 CASNKLAWGRDAGELFF TGTGCCAGCAATAAACTAGCGTGGGGTAGGGACGCCGGGGAGCTGTTTTTT
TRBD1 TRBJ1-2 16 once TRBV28 CASRSSRDSEGYGYTF TGTGCCAGCAGATCCTCGAGGGACAGCGAGGGGTATGGCTACACCTTC
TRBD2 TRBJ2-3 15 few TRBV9 CASSVAGGLTDTQYF TGTGCCAGCAGCGTAGCGGGAGGGCTAACAGATACGCAGTATTTT
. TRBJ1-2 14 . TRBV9 CASSPETVRYGYTF TGTGCCAGCAGCCCCGAGACAGTCCGCTATGGCTACACCTTC
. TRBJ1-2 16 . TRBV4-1 CASSQVPGGSNYGYTF TGCGCCAGCAGCCAAGTCCCCGGGGGGTCTAACTATGGCTACACCTTC
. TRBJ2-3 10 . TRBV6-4 CATPTDTQYF TGTGCCACCCCTACAGATACGCAGTATTTT
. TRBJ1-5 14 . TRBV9 CASSVDDRNQPQHF TGTGCCAGCAGCGTAGATGACAGGAATCAGCCCCAGCATTTT
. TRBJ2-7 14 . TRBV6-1 CASIFKTASYEQYF TGTGCCAGCATCTTTAAGACAGCCTCCTACGAGCAGTACTTC
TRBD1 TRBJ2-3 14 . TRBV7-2 CASSSGQGTDTQYF TGTGCCAGCAGCTCCGGACAGGGCACAGATACGCAGTATTTT
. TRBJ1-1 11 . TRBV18 CASSLGVEAFF TGTGCCAGCTCACTCGGAGTTGAAGCTTTCTTT
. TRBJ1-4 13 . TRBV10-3 CATAPGDEEKLFF TGTGCCACCGCCCCGGGGGATGAGGAAAAACTGTTTTTT
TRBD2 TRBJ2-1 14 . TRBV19 CASWGLAGGNEQFF TGTGCCAGTTGGGGACTAGCGGGAGGAAATGAGCAGTTCTTC
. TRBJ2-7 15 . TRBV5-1 CASSLGGQQGYEQYF TGCGCCAGCAGCTTGGGTGGCCAGCAGGGCTACGAGCAGTACTTC
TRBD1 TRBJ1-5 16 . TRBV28 CASSYLGQGDNQPQHF TGTGCCAGCAGTTACCTGGGACAGGGGGACAATCAGCCCCAGCATTTT
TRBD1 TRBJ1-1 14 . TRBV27 CASSHDRGGPEAFF TGTGCCAGCAGCCACGACAGGGGGGGCCCTGAAGCTTTCTTT
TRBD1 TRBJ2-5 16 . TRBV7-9 CASSPRDREVEETQYF TGTGCCAGCAGCCCGCGGGACAGGGAGGTTGAAGAGACCCAGTACTTC
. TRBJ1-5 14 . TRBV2 CASSYTGFNQPQHF TGTGCCAGCAGTTACACAGGATTCAATCAGCCCCAGCATTTT